These 16 T cell receptor beta chains came from one sample sequenced in a study of cytomegalovirus exposure and HLA in healthy donors. Both 60 Vbeta primers and 13 Jbeta primers went into the PCR. Sequencing was performed with immunoSEQ multiplex PCR; in TCRdb, only in-frame clones are kept and a portion is missing. The profile shows 150,000 to 200,000 clones, roughly four fifths of them singletons. Material for sequencing was PBMCs. The receptors shown here come from a man in his fifties in good health and CMV-seronegative.

The rearrangement uses TRBV7-8 and TRBJ1-1; 7 bases fit TRBD1. Germline trimming cut 1 base from V and 6 bases from J; bases unmatched to any gene: 8. The CDR3 runs 15 residues. Germline V lookup: CDR1 SGHVS, CDR2 FQNEAQ. The CDR3 is CASSLGQGSRAEAFF. The CDR3, as DNA: TGTGCCAGCAGCTTAGGACAGGGCTCACGGGCTGAAGCTTTCTTT. Full variable domain (missing parts from reference TRBV7-8 and TRBJ1-1): GAGVSQSPRYKVAKRGQDVALRCDPISGHVSLFWYQQALGQGPEFLTYFQNEAQLDKSGLPSDRFFAERPEGSVSTLKIQRTQQEDSAVYLCASSLGQGSRAEAFFGQGTRLTVV.

The V and J genes are TRBV7-9 and TRBJ1-1; D is unresolved. V was cut by 2 bases and J by 1 base, with 5 bases left in between. The germline CDR1 and CDR2 sequences are SEHNR and FQNEAQ (reference sequence). There are 13 residues in the CDR3. CDR3 bases: TGTGCCAGCAGCTTATCCGGGAACACTGAAGCTTTCTTT. Protein product: CASSLSGNTEAFF.

The rearrangement joins TRBV6-4 to TRBJ1-5, with 7 bases matching TRBD1. The germline CDR1 and CDR2 sequences are MRHNA and SNTAGT. The V and J ends lost 2 bases and 1 base, in that order; junction bases with no gene match: 5. CDR3 length: 16 residues. The CDR3 bases are TGTGCCAGCAGTGACCGGGACAGAATAAGCAATCAGCCCCAGCATTTT. It translates to CASSDRDRISNQPQHF.

The V call is TRBV19, the J call TRBJ2-1, with 7 bases fitting TRBD2. CDR3 length: 17 amino acids. V was pared by 7 bases and J by 9 bases, with 21 bases of the junction left unmatched. Germline lookup yields CDR1 LNHDA and CDR2 SQIVND (reference sequence). CDR3 residues: CASTSYSPGLGPGEQFF. The CDR3 nucleotides read TGTGCCAGTACCTCGTACAGCCCAGGACTAGGTCCCGGTGAGCAGTTCTTC.

The chain couples TRBV4-3 to TRBJ1-6, with 7 bases that match TRBD1. The length of the CDR3 is 14 residues. V was clipped by 4 bases and J by 7 bases; unmatched bases: 4. Germline V gene sequence: CDR1 LGHNA, CDR2 YSLEER. CDR3 loop: CASSRDRANSPLHF. The CDR3 nucleotides are TGCGCCAGCAGCCGGGACAGAGCCAATTCACCCCTCCACTTT.

This chain joins TRBV7-6 and TRBJ2-7; maybe TRBD2 (8 bases). This CDR3 comprises 16 residues. The V end was cut by 5 bases, the J end by 4 bases, with 21 bases between. Per the germline V gene, CDR1 is SGHVS and CDR2 is FNYEAQ. The CDR3 DNA reads TGTGCCAGCAGCCCCGCCCCGGGAGGGGGCGAGTACGAGCAGTACTTC. It yields the protein CASSPAPGGGEYEQYF.

This rearrangement joins TRBV28 to TRBJ2-2; possible D gene TRBD2, 7 bases. CDR3 length: 15 amino acids. Germline CDR1 MDHEN, CDR2 SYDVKM. Trimming took off 6 bases at V and 1 base at J, with 12 bases between the two ends. The CDR3 region has the DNA TGTGCCAGCAGGGGAGGGGGGTTGAACACCGGGGAGCTGTTTTTT. This encodes CASRGGGLNTGELFF.

To note about this clone: Other DNA sequences from this sample encode an identical CDR3 as well. This chain joins TRBV5-1 and TRBJ1-5; D is perhaps TRBD1 (5 bases). The CDR3 covers 14 residues. Germline-derived CDR1 and CDR2 are SGHRS and YFSETQ. V shed 0 bases and J shed 4 bases, with 8 bases lying between them. For the CDR3, the DNA is TGCGCCAGCAGCTTGGTGGGGGGAAATCAGCCCCAGCATTTT. This gives the protein CASSLVGGNQPQHF.

The chain couples TRBV7-2 to TRBJ2-5, with TRBD2 matching 9 bases. The CDR3 totals 15 residues. V shed 6 bases and J 2 bases; nucleotides not matched to a gene: 7. Germline CDR1 SGHTA, CDR2 FQGNSA. The CDR3 is CASSFAGGSQETQYF. The CDR3, as DNA: TGTGCCAGCAGTTTCGCGGGGGGGTCACAAGAGACCCAGTACTTC.

The table lists this clone with a count of one. The chain joins TRBV14 to TRBJ2-2; 7 bases are shared with TRBD1. CDR1 and CDR2 from the germline V gene are SGHDN and FVKESK. This CDR3 region has 16 residues. V dropped 4 bases and J dropped 5; count of bases not matched to a gene: 10. CDR3 bases: TGTGCCAGCAGCCCGCGACAGGGCGCGAGTACCGGGGAGCTGTTTTTT. It specifies CASSPRQGASTGELFF.

The chain carries TRBV28 and TRBJ1-3; D ambiguous. Germline CDR1 and CDR2: MDHEN and SYDVKM. V was pared by 5 bases and J by 0 bases, with 14 bases between. The CDR3 runs 16 residues. CDR3 sequence (DNA): TGTGCCAGCAGTCTACGCGGCCGAAGCTCTGGAAACACCATATATTTT. It encodes CASSLRGRSSGNTIYF. Using reference TRBV28 and TRBJ1-3 for the parts outside the CDR3, the full variable domain is DVKVTQSSRYLVKRTGEKVFLECVQDMDHENMFWYRQDPGLGLRLIYFSYDVKMKEKGDIPEGYSVSREKKERFSLILESASTNQTSMYLCASSLRGRSSGNTIYFGEGSWLTVV.

The gene calls are TRBV10-2 and TRBJ2-4, with TRBD1 identical over 8 bases. Germline V lookup: CDR1 WSHSY, CDR2 SAAADI. CDR3 length equals 12 residues. Trimming cost V 6 bases and J 5 bases; bases outside gene matches: 0. The CDR3 spells CASRGQENIQYF. CDR3 bases: TGCGCCAGCAGGGGACAGGAAAACATTCAGTACTTC.

J is TRBJ2-7 and V is TRBV28, with TRBD2 matching over 7 bases. V gave up 6 bases and J gave up 7 bases; unmatched junction bases: 12. The germline gives CDR1 MDHEN, CDR2 SYDVKM. CDR3 size: 14 residues. The CDR3 bases are TGTGCCAGCAGCCCCCACGGCAGGGAGGGGGAGCAGTACTTC. Translated, it gives CASSPHGREGEQYF.

This clone was counted a few times. CDR3 sequence (DNA): TGTGCCATCAGTGAGGACAGGGGGCTAGATATCAGCAATGAGCAGTTCTTC. This encodes CAISEDRGLDISNEQFF. This sequence joins TRBV10-3 and TRBJ2-1; 10 bases are a match to TRBD1. CDR1 ENHRY and CDR2 SYGVKD come from the germline V gene. CDR3 length equals 17 residues. Trimming at V came to 2 bases and at J to 6 bases, leaving 10 bases not matched to a gene.

Here the CDR3 DNA reads TGCGCCAGCGGCCAGAACGGGACTAGCGGGAGGGCCGCCGAGCAGTACTTC. It specifies CASGQNGTSGRAAEQYF. The chain carries TRBV5-1 and TRBJ2-7; 16 nucleotides agree with TRBD2. The CDR3 sequence is 17 residues long. With 7 bases clipped from V and 6 bases from J, the junction kept 13 bases outside the gene matches. CDR1 and CDR2 (germline): SGHRS, YFSETQ.

This clone was counted only a few times. The V gene is TRBV6-6, the J gene TRBJ2-2; maybe TRBD2 (6 bases). The germline gives CDR1 MNHNY, CDR2 SVGAGI (reference sequence). The CDR3 consists of 15 residues. Trimming removed 6 bases from V and 4 bases from J, with 15 bases in between. CDR3 residues: CASSPGREVTGELFF. For the CDR3, the DNA is TGTGCCAGCAGCCCCGGAAGGGAGGTCACCGGGGAGCTGTTTTTT.